The 30 T cell receptor beta chains listed next were all sequenced from one sample in a study of tumor-infiltrating lymphocytes in primary liver carcinoma. For blood RNA, unsorted whole blood served as the source, and germline DNA was extracted too. Constant-region priming of around 530 ng total RNA yielded TCR beta cDNA. Library construction for TCR beta comprised three nested multiplex PCR rounds performed with slightly modified ARM-PCR. Rounds one and two of PCR, each of about 10 cycles, were primed with TRBV1-TRBV30 forward primers and a C-beta reverse primer. In TCRdb, the multiplex PCR reads were re-called with MiXCR into one record per CDR3 protein. The sample includes about 180,000 distinct CDR3 sequences, over 50% of them seen just once. Sequences were obtained from peripheral blood. All receptors come from a middle-aged man with primary liver carcinoma and hepatitis B virus infection.

The chain carries TRBV5-1 and TRBJ1-1; 10 bases fit TRBD1. Per germline, CDR1 SGHRS and CDR2 YFSETQ. The CDR3 totals 15 residues. The V segment lost 2 bases and the J segment 4 bases; nucleotides outside the gene matches: 5. The CDR3 spells CASSFLDRGTTEAFF. The CDR3 DNA is TGCGCCAGCAGCTTCCTGGACAGGGGGACCACTGAAGCTTTCTTT.

Note on this clonotype: This may stem from a read error, because a much larger clone lies one nucleotide away. This chain uses TRBV4-1 with TRBJ2-1, with TRBD2 matching 8 bases. Germline loops: CDR1 MGHRA, CDR2 YSYEKL. The CDR3 is made up of 15 amino acids. The CDR3 DNA is TGCGCCAACAGCCCTGGGGCGGCGGGAGGTGATGAGCAGTTCTTC. Translation gives CANSPGAAGGDEQFF.

As to this clonotype: Being one base from a much bigger clone, this may be a read error. The chain is built from TRBV28 and TRBJ2-6; D is unresolved. Trimming shortened V by 9 bases and J by 4 bases, and 19 bases separated the two germline ends. The CDR3 runs to 16 residues. CDR1 is MDHEN and CDR2 is SYDVKM in the germline V gene. The CDR3 protein is CARKELDVAGANVLTF. Written as DNA, the CDR3 is TGTGCCAGGAAAGAGCTAGACGTGGCCGGGGCCAACGTCCTGACTTTC.

This chain links TRBV11-2 with TRBJ1-2; no firm D call. There are 14 residues in the CDR3. CDR1 is SGHAT and CDR2 is FQNNGV in the germline V gene. Trimming removed 5 bases at V and 4 bases at J, with 14 bases between. CDR3 in amino acids: CASSLVRGFYGYTF. In nucleotides, the CDR3 is TGTGCCAGCAGCCTAGTACGGGGTTTCTATGGCTACACCTTC.

DNA of the CDR3: TGTGCCAGCCCTGAGGAAGAGACAGGGGAACATCAGCCCCAGCATTTT. Translating it yields CASPEEETGEHQPQHF. V and J are TRBV25-1 and TRBJ1-5; 8 nucleotides agree with TRBD1. The CDR3 is 16 amino acids. V was clipped by 8 bases and J by 5 bases; unmatched bases: 14. Germline loops: CDR1 MGHDK, CDR2 SYGVNS.

The chain employs TRBV6-5 and TRBJ1-1; tentative D call: TRBD1 (6 bases). There are 13 residues in the CDR3. The V and J ends lost 10 bases and 4 bases respectively, with 16 bases between them. Germline-derived CDR1 and CDR2 are MNHEY and SVGAGI. The CDR3 sequence is CATRGGGSTEAFF. As DNA, the CDR3 is TGTGCCACCAGGGGAGGTGGTAGCACTGAAGCTTTCTTT.

This clonotype was recorded a few times. The chain has TRBV10-3 and TRBJ2-6; D is ambiguous. Trimming cost V 7 bases and J 4 bases, with 8 bases left between them. The germline CDR1 and CDR2 sequences are ENHRY and SYGVKD. The CDR3 covers 13 residues. CDR3 nucleotide sequence: TGTGCCATCACCCGCGAGGGGGCCAACGTCCTGACTTTC. Amino acids: CAITREGANVLTF.

A note on this clonotype: The junction and the germline gene differ at one end; a read error may be behind it. The genes are TRBV6-6 and TRBJ2-4; D call uncertain. The V gene's germline CDR1 is MNHNY and CDR2 SVGAGI (reference sequence). This CDR3 region has 14 residues. CDR3 nucleotides: TGTGCCAACAGTGCTGACGAAGACAAAAACATTCAGTACTTC. Amino acid sequence: CANSADEDKNIQYF.

Notes on this clonotype: Just one base apart from a much larger clone, this may be a read error. V gene TRBV29-1 combines with J gene TRBJ2-3; 9 positions match TRBD2. The germline CDR1 and CDR2 sequences are SQVTM and ANQGSEA. V shed 8 bases and J 3 bases; nucleotides not matched to a gene: 9. The CDR3 runs to 14 residues. Here the CDR3 DNA reads TGCAGCATAACGGGGACTAGCCAAACAGATACGCAGTATTTT. It is translated as CSITGTSQTDTQYF.

For this clonotype: Germline is not matched at one junction end, which may reflect a read error. This chain joins TRBV4-1 and TRBJ2-5; 9 nucleotides match TRBD2. Germline loops: CDR1 MGHRA, CDR2 YSYEKL. There are 16 residues in the CDR3. CDR3 region: CASSQESGRYQEAQYF. As DNA, the CDR3 is TGCGCCAGCAGCCAAGAGAGCGGGAGGTACCAAGAGGCCCAGTACTTC.

The chain joins TRBV5-4 to TRBJ2-3; possibly TRBD2 for D (6 bases). Germline values: CDR1 SGHNT, CDR2 YYREEE (reference sequence). Trimming cost V 4 bases and J 0 bases, with 15 bases left between them. The CDR3 sequence is 16 residues long. The chain's CDR3 is CASSEDSGASTDTQYF. In nucleotides, the CDR3 is TGTGCCAGCAGCGAAGATAGCGGAGCTAGCACAGATACGCAGTATTTT. Drawing the rest from reference TRBV5-4 and TRBJ2-3, the complete variable domain is ETGVTQSPTHLIKTRGQQVTLRCSSQSGHNTVSWYQQALGQGPQFIFQYYREEENGRGNFPPRFSGLQFPNYSSELNVNALELDDSALYLCASSEDSGASTDTQYFGPGTRLTVL.

The rearrangement links TRBV29-1 to TRBJ2-5; 7 nucleotides agree with TRBD1. The CDR3 length is 13 residues. The germline V gene has CDR1 SQVTM and CDR2 ANQGSEA. V shed 3 bases and J 5 bases; nucleotides not matched to a gene: 6. As DNA, the CDR3 is TGCAGCGTTGACGAGGGGGCAGGGGAGACCCAGTACTTC. Residues: CSVDEGAGETQYF. The full variable domain, with the rest looked up from reference TRBV29-1 and TRBJ2-5, is SAVISQKPSRDICQRGTSLTIQCQVDSQVTMMFWYRQQPGQSLTLIATANQGSEATYESGFVIDKFPISRPNLTFSTLTVSNMSPEDSSIYLCSVDEGAGETQYFGPGTRLLVL.

In regard to this clonotype: A read error may explain this, as a much larger clone is one base away. This chain uses TRBV11-2 with TRBJ2-7; D unresolved. The V gene's germline CDR1 is SGHAT and CDR2 FQNNGV. CDR3 size: 14 residues. In nucleotides, the CDR3 is TGTACCAGCAGCTTGCCGCCAAATAGGTACGAGCAGTACTTC. It specifies CTSSLPPNRYEQYF.

V usage is TRBV5-1 and J usage is TRBJ2-3, with D possibly TRBD1 on 6 matching bases. V was pared by 3 bases and J by 0 bases, with 8 bases between. Germline V gene sequence: CDR1 SGHRS, CDR2 YFSETQ. This CDR3 contains 14 residues. The CDR3 sequence is CASSSDSSTDTQYF. CDR3 in DNA: TGCGCCAGCAGCTCGGACAGTAGCACAGATACGCAGTATTTT.

Only a few counts were recorded for this clonotype. The chain has TRBV11-2 and TRBJ2-1; TRBD2 matches at 10 bases. Germline CDR1 is SGHAT and CDR2 is FQNNGV. V dropped 2 bases and J dropped 8; count of bases not matched to a gene: 3. This CDR3 is built from 14 residues. The CDR3 here is CASSLTAGGDEQFF. In DNA, the CDR3 is TGTGCCAGCAGCTTAACAGCGGGAGGGGATGAGCAGTTCTTC.

The chain couples TRBV12-3 or TRBV12-4 to TRBJ1-1; maybe TRBD1 (6 bases). The CDR3 runs 12 residues. Between the trimmed V and J ends, which lost 5 bases and 3 bases, there was a span of 7 bases. The CDR3 nucleotides are TGTGCCAGCAGTCCAGGGGACACTGAAGCTTTCTTT. Translated, it gives CASSPGDTEAFF.

Concerning this clonotype: One end of the junction fails to match germline, which may point to a read error. The chain links TRBV11-2 to TRBJ2-1; D remains ambiguous. The CDR3 extends over 16 amino acids. From germline, CDR1 is SGHAT and CDR2 FQNNGV. The CDR3 protein is CASSLSQSGSYNDQFF. Here the CDR3 DNA reads TGCGCCAGCAGCTTATCACAGTCCGGCTCCTACAATGACCAGTTCTTC.

This clonotype has at least ten counts. V usage is TRBV11-2 and J usage is TRBJ2-1; 8 nucleotides match TRBD2. Germline loops: CDR1 SGHAT, CDR2 FQNNGV. Unmatched junction bases numbered 17, after V lost 7 bases and J lost 12 bases. The CDR3 loop spans 15 amino acids. The CDR3 DNA reads TGTGCCAGCAACCAAGTAGCGGGATCCTTTCGTAGGCAGTTCTTC. Translating gives CASNQVAGSFRRQFF.

The V and J genes are TRBV6-1 and TRBJ1-2, with 8 nucleotides matching TRBD1. With 4 bases clipped from V and 8 bases from J, the junction kept 6 bases outside the gene matches. CDR3 length: 13 amino acids. Germline loops: CDR1 MNHNS, CDR2 SASEGT. The CDR3 bases are TGTGCCAGCAGTGGGGACGGGACAGGAGGCTACACCTTC. Translation gives CASSGDGTGGYTF.

This clonotype appeared many times. The rearrangement uses TRBV11-2 and TRBJ1-1, with a possible D match to TRBD1 (6 bases). V dropped 1 base and J dropped 1 base, with 22 bases sitting between them. The CDR3 is 19 amino acids. Germline V CDR1 and CDR2: SGHAT, FQNNGV. The CDR3 coding sequence is TGTGCCAGCAGCTTAGTGGGTTGGTTGTGGACAGCACAGAACACTGAAGCTTTCTTT. Translation: CASSLVGWLWTAQNTEAFF.

This clonotype was recorded many times. The V call is TRBV29-1, the J call TRBJ1-4; D possibly corresponds to TRBD1 (6 bases). Germline V lookup: CDR1 SQVTM, CDR2 ANQGSEA. Trimming took off 3 bases at V and 7 bases at J, with 15 bases between the two ends. The CDR3 totals 14 residues. This CDR3 reads CSVEGAGHGEKLFF. The CDR3, as DNA: TGCAGCGTTGAGGGGGCAGGTCACGGTGAAAAACTGTTTTTT.

Details on this clonotype: A much larger clone lies one base from this, so it may be a read error. The chain is built from TRBV29-1 and TRBJ2-2; D may be TRBD1 (6 bases). This CDR3 is 12 amino acids long. CDR1 is SQVTM, CDR2 ANQGSEA, per germline. DNA for the CDR3: TGCAGCTTTTACAGGGAACCCGGGGAGCTGCTTTTT. Residues: CSFYREPGELLF.

This sequence joins TRBV12-3 or TRBV12-4 and TRBJ1-5; a weak D match, TRBD1 (5 bases). The germline V and J ends were trimmed by 6 bases and 11 bases, with 17 bases remaining between them. The CDR3 length is 13 residues. The CDR3 loop reads CASSTQGDQAQHF. CDR3 bases: TGTGCCAGCAGCACCCAGGGAGACCAGGCCCAGCATTTT.

To note about this clonotype: This may stem from a read error, because a much larger clone lies one nucleotide away. This chain uses TRBV11-2 with TRBJ2-7; D gene ambiguous. CDR1 and CDR2 (germline): SGHAT, FQNNGV. The CDR3 covers 11 residues. In DNA, the CDR3 is TGTGTCAGCACCCTGGGCGGCGAGCAGTACTTC. Its protein product is CVSTLGGEQYF.

The chain links TRBV12-3 or TRBV12-4 to TRBJ1-4; 10 bases are a match to TRBD1. The V segment lost 10 bases and the J segment 5 bases; nucleotides outside the gene matches: 4. The CDR3 covers 13 residues. This CDR3 reads CATTGQGNEKLFF. CDR3 nucleotide sequence: TGTGCCACCACGGGACAGGGGAATGAAAAACTGTTTTTT.

The J gene is TRBJ2-7, the V gene TRBV5-5, with 10 bases matching TRBD2. V gave up 5 bases and J gave up 6 bases; unmatched junction bases: 8. This CDR3 region has 14 residues. The germline gives CDR1 SGHKS, CDR2 YYEKEE (reference sequence). The CDR3 sequence: CASSFLAGAAEQYF. The DNA of the CDR3 is TGTGCCAGCAGTTTTCTAGCGGGAGCAGCCGAGCAGTACTTC.

In regard to this clonotype: A junction end diverges from the germline sequence, so it may reflect a read error. V is TRBV12-3 or TRBV12-4 and J is TRBJ1-4, with D uncertain. The CDR3 is 12 residues long. For the CDR3, the DNA is TGTGGCAGCACCCTCGGTGGAGAAAAACTGTTTTTT. Residues: CGSTLGGEKLFF.

This clonotype was counted only a few times. A much larger clone sits a single nucleotide away, making a read error possible. V and J are TRBV11-2 and TRBJ2-6, with D hard to call. The ends were cut back, 5 bases at V and 0 bases at J, with 8 bases in the middle. The CDR3 sequence is 15 residues long. Germline V gene data show CDR1 as SGHAT and CDR2 as FQNNGV. CDR3: CASSRHNSGANVLTF. The CDR3 DNA sequence: TGTGCCAGCAGCCGCCACAACTCTGGGGCCAACGTCCTGACTTTC.

In this sample, this clonotype turned up a few times. The chain's CDR3 is CASSQSPTGDLVGETQYF. The DNA of the CDR3 is TGTGCCAGCAGTCAATCACCTACCGGGGACTTGGTCGGGGAGACCCAGTACTTC. The V call is TRBV6-5, the J call TRBJ2-5; tentatively, D is TRBD2 (6 bases). V lost 5 bases and J lost 5, with 27 bases in between. Germline-derived CDR1 and CDR2 are MNHEY and SVGAGI. This CDR3 is 18 amino acids long.

Concerning this clonotype itself: An end of the junction differs from the germline gene, which may be a read error. The chain uses TRBV11-2 and TRBJ2-1; 13 nucleotides match TRBD2. This CDR3 is built from 16 residues. Germline V lookup: CDR1 SGHAT, CDR2 FQNNGV. The DNA for the CDR3 is TGTGCCAGCAGCGCGAACGGACTAGCGGGAGTCAATGATCAGTTCTTC. Translation: CASSANGLAGVNDQFF.